This passage covers 10 T cell receptor beta chains from one sample sequenced in a study of T cells after posttransplantation cyclophosphamide. Treatment was busulfan-fludarabine conditioning, a marrow graft, and cyclophosphamide on days +3 and +4. Repertoires were generated with immunoSEQ multiplex PCR, while TCRdb's copy carries only in-frame clones and drops some. The sample lists some 43,000 clones, about 90% occurring once. The material sequenced was PBMCs, taken roughly 60 days after allogeneic stem cell transplant with posttransplant cyclophosphamide. The receptors derive from a male patient between 55 and 70 years old who received an allogeneic stem cell transplant from a related donor and was CMV-positive. The graft donor may have contributed some T cells.

This chain uses TRBV14 with TRBJ1-1; 7 bases are shared with TRBD1. The CDR3 totals 14 residues. Germline CDR1 is SGHDN and CDR2 is FVKESK. Unmatched junction bases numbered 13, after V lost 4 bases and J lost 11 bases. The CDR3 loop reads CASSLAGTANRAFF. For the CDR3, the DNA is TGTGCCAGCAGCCTCGCCGGGACAGCTAATCGGGCTTTCTTT.

The rearrangement links TRBV29-1 to TRBJ2-3, with D maybe TRBD1 (5 bases). The CDR3 is 11 residues long. Trimming removed 7 bases at V and 9 bases at J, with 14 bases between. Germline lookup yields CDR1 SQVTM and CDR2 ANQGSEA. CDR3 region: CSAPLNRTQYF. CDR3 DNA: TGCAGCGCCCCCTTGAACAGGACGCAGTATTTT.

J is TRBJ2-2 and V is TRBV9; TRBD1 agrees at 9 bases. Germline V gives CDR1 SGDLS, CDR2 YYNGEE. The ends lost 0 bases at V and 0 bases at J; junction bases unmatched: 0. The CDR3 has 16 residues. CDR3 region: CASSVGQGANTGELFF. DNA of the CDR3: TGTGCCAGCAGCGTAGGACAGGGGGCGAACACCGGGGAGCTGTTTTTT.

This clone is medium-sized. The chain couples TRBV5-4 to TRBJ2-2; TRBD2 aligns across 7 bases. Trimming at V came to 0 bases and at J to 7 bases, leaving 12 bases not matched to a gene. This CDR3 has 17 amino acids. Per the germline V gene, CDR1 is SGHNT and CDR2 is YYREEE (reference sequence). In DNA, the CDR3 is TGTGCCAGCAGCTTGGGCGGCGCGGCAGGGAGGGGCGGGGAGCTGTTTTTT. Protein product: CASSLGGAAGRGGELFF.

The chain carries TRBV10-1 and TRBJ2-5, with a weak D call TRBD1 (6 bases). Germline V lookup: CDR1 WNHNN, CDR2 SYGVQD (reference sequence). With 3 bases removed from V and 5 bases from J, the gap between germline ends came to 16 bases. This CDR3 comprises 15 residues. The CDR3 loop reads CASSDIRGPRETQYF. The CDR3 nucleotides read TGCGCCAGCAGTGATATCAGGGGACCACGGGAGACCCAGTACTTC.

The chain joins TRBV5-1 to TRBJ1-2; no clear D. Germline V gene data show CDR1 as SGHRS and CDR2 as YFSETQ. The CDR3 consists of 14 residues. V was shortened by 0 bases and J by 5 bases, with 11 bases between the two germline ends. CDR3 sequence reads: CASSLESQNYGYTF. CDR3 DNA sequence: TGCGCCAGCAGCTTGGAGTCGCAGAATTATGGCTACACCTTC.

The chain links TRBV29-1 to TRBJ2-1; tentatively, D is TRBD2 (6 bases). This CDR3 is built from 14 residues. Trimming pared 7 bases from V and 7 bases from J, leaving 20 bases between. Per germline, CDR1 SQVTM and CDR2 ANQGSEA. As DNA, the CDR3 is TGCAGCGCGGACCCTAGCGTTACGGGAAATGAGCAGTTCTTC. Protein product: CSADPSVTGNEQFF.

The rearrangement joins TRBV21-1 to TRBJ2-7; TRBD1 is the table's D call, not checked against the DNA. TRBV21-1 is a pseudogene. This CDR3 has 17 amino acids. The CDR3 is CASSKENGQGSSYEQYF. The CDR3 coding sequence is TGTGCCAGCAGCAAAGAAAACGGACAGGGGAGCTCCTACGAGCAGTACTTC.

This clone was seen once. V is TRBV5-6 and J is TRBJ1-6; D gene uncertain. Germline lookup yields CDR1 SGHDT and CDR2 YYEEEE. V lost 0 bases, J lost 11 bases, and 12 bases lay in between. This CDR3 is 14 amino acids long. This CDR3 is CASSLVGGTAPLHF. For the CDR3, the DNA is TGTGCCAGCAGCTTGGTGGGAGGAACGGCACCCCTCCACTTT. The full variable domain, in which reference TRBV5-6 and TRBJ1-6 provide the parts outside the CDR3, is DAGVTQSPTHLIKTRGQQVTLRCSPKSGHDTVSWYQQALGQGPQFIFQYYEEEERQRGNFPDRFSGHQFPNYSSELNVNALLLGDSALYLCASSLVGGTAPLHFGNGTRLTVT.

CDR3 residues: CASSQPGSGANVLTF. The CDR3 region has the DNA TGTGCCAGCAGCCAACCAGGGTCCGGGGCCAACGTCCTGACTTTC. The chain recombines TRBV4-2 with TRBJ2-6, with D possibly TRBD1 on 5 matching bases. The CDR3 has 15 amino acids. Germline V CDR1 and CDR2: LGHNA, YNFKEQ. Trimming shortened V by 2 bases and J by 4 bases, and 9 bases separated the two germline ends.